The 24 T cell receptor beta chains given below trace back to one sample, sequenced in a study of cytomegalovirus exposure and HLA in healthy donors. The PCR used 60 Vbeta and 13 Jbeta primers. Assay used: immunoSEQ multiplex PCR; TCRdb lists only in-frame clones, some missing. This table holds some 220,000 clones, around 89% found once. Sequencing was done on a sample of PBMCs. The receptors here all came from a woman in her late teens or twenties in good health and CMV-seronegative.

The gene calls are TRBV27 and TRBJ1-6, with TRBD1 as a possible D gene (5 bases). The length of the CDR3 is 15 residues. Trimming cost V 3 bases and J 4 bases, with 10 bases left between them. Germline V gives CDR1 MNHEY, CDR2 SMNVEV (reference sequence). Written as DNA, the CDR3 is TGTGCCAGCAGTTTTTTAACAGGATATAATTCACCCCTCCACTTT. Residues: CASSFLTGYNSPLHF.

The chain employs TRBV7-6 and TRBJ1-2; D is perhaps TRBD1 (5 bases). The CDR3 loop spans 13 amino acids. Germline V gives CDR1 SGHVS, CDR2 FNYEAQ. The V end was cut by 0 bases, the J end by 10 bases, with 12 bases between. CDR3 loop: CASSLAEGDIYTF. In nucleotides, the CDR3 is TGTGCCAGCAGCTTAGCGGAAGGGGATATCTACACCTTC.

The V call is TRBV25-1, the J call TRBJ2-2, with 10 bases identical to TRBD2. The CDR3 covers 14 residues. Trimming took 10 bases from V and 1 from J; bases not matched to a gene: 3. In germline, CDR1 is MGHDK, CDR2 SYGVNS. The CDR3 loop reads CATLAGENTGELFF. CDR3 nucleotide sequence: TGTGCCACCCTAGCGGGGGAGAACACCGGGGAGCTGTTTTTT.

The V and J genes are TRBV19 and TRBJ2-2; 7 nucleotides match TRBD2. Per the germline V gene, CDR1 is LNHDA and CDR2 is SQIVND (reference sequence). Trimming at V came to 6 bases and at J to 6 bases, leaving 13 bases not matched to a gene. This CDR3 comprises 16 residues. CDR3 sequence: CASRGFGGKGAGELFF. The CDR3 DNA follows: TGTGCCAGTAGGGGCTTCGGGGGGAAAGGGGCCGGGGAGCTGTTTTTT.

The rearrangement joins TRBV7-9 to TRBJ2-2; 8 bases are a match to TRBD2. Per the germline V gene, CDR1 is SEHNR and CDR2 is FQNEAQ (reference sequence). With 5 bases clipped from V and 0 bases from J, the junction kept 5 bases outside the gene matches. The CDR3 spans 16 residues. For the CDR3, the DNA is TGTGCCAGCAGCCCCTCGGGGGGGGCGAACACCGGGGAGCTGTTTTTT. Its protein is CASSPSGGANTGELFF.

The CDR3 region is CASSYALGLAGNEQFF. The CDR3 DNA reads TGTGCCAGCAGCTACGCCCTGGGACTAGCGGGGAATGAGCAGTTCTTC. The chain recombines TRBV7-9 with TRBJ2-1; 13 bases are a match to TRBD2. The CDR3 covers 16 residues. Germline CDR1 is SEHNR and CDR2 is FQNEAQ (reference sequence). V was clipped by 4 bases and J by 7 bases; unmatched bases: 7.

The V gene is TRBV30, the J gene TRBJ1-1; the D gene is possibly TRBD1 (5 bases). This CDR3 has 14 residues. Germline CDR1 and CDR2: GTSNPN and SVGIG (reference sequence). V was trimmed by 3 bases and J by 7 bases, leaving 18 bases between them. CDR3 sequence reads: CAWRSFRQYREAFF. CDR3 in DNA: TGTGCCTGGAGGTCCTTCCGACAGTACCGTGAAGCTTTCTTT.

V and J are TRBV5-8 and TRBJ1-4; TRBD1 matches at 9 bases. The J segment lost 4 bases and the V segment lost 5 bases, leaving 6 bases of the junction unmatched. The CDR3 runs 15 residues. Germline CDR1 reads SGHTS; CDR2 reads YDEGEE. The CDR3 sequence: CASREPGQGNEKLFF. In DNA, the CDR3 is TGTGCCAGCAGGGAGCCGGGACAGGGTAATGAAAAACTGTTTTTT.

The V gene is TRBV4-2, the J gene TRBJ1-1; 7 bases map to TRBD1. CDR1 LGHNA and CDR2 YNFKEQ come from the germline V gene. The CDR3 spans 15 residues. Trimming cost V 1 base and J 8 bases; bases outside gene matches: 10. CDR3 sequence reads: CASSQAGTAGEEAFF. The CDR3, as DNA: TGTGCCAGCAGCCAAGCCGGGACAGCGGGAGAAGAAGCTTTCTTT.

The rearrangement joins TRBV7-9 to TRBJ1-1; 7 nucleotides match TRBD1. Germline lookup yields CDR1 SEHNR and CDR2 FQNEAQ (reference sequence). The CDR3 totals 15 residues. J gave up 3 bases and V 4 bases, and 8 bases lay outside the gene matches. CDR3 protein: CASSSNRRGDTEAFF. CDR3 in DNA: TGTGCCAGCAGCTCGAACCGCAGGGGGGACACTGAAGCTTTCTTT.

The V and J genes are TRBV6-5 and TRBJ1-1; perhaps TRBD1 as D (6 bases). Trimming took 2 bases from V and 4 from J, leaving 11 bases between them. Germline V gives CDR1 MNHEY, CDR2 SVGAGI. The CDR3 length is 14 residues. The CDR3 nucleotides read TGTGCCAGCAGTTACAGTACAGGGAGCACTGAAGCTTTCTTT. This codes for CASSYSTGSTEAFF.

The chain links TRBV18 to TRBJ2-1; weak D call: TRBD2 (6 bases). CDR3 length: 13 residues. Germline CDR1 KGHSH, CDR2 LQKENI. The germline V and J ends were trimmed by 5 bases and 9 bases, with 14 bases remaining between them. DNA of the CDR3: TGTGCCAGCTCATCGTTAGCGGATCTTGAGCAGTTCTTC. It yields the protein CASSSLADLEQFF.

This sequence joins TRBV10-2 and TRBJ2-3; no definite D call. V gave up 5 bases and J gave up 5 bases, with 14 bases separating them. Looked up from germline, CDR1 is WSHSY and CDR2 is SAAADI. This CDR3 spans 14 amino acids. This chain's CDR3 is CASSPSTRGDTQYF. In DNA, the CDR3 is TGCGCCAGCAGTCCGAGTACACGCGGAGATACGCAGTATTTT.

About this clone itself: The DNA is omitted, as the CDR3 cannot be located on it reliably, and the CDR3 follows TCRdb's listing. The chain combines TRBV15 with TRBJ2-7; the listed D gene, TRBD1, was not tested against the DNA. A total of 16 residues make up the CDR3, ends included. The germline gives CDR1 LNHNV, CDR2 YYDKDF (reference sequence). The CDR3 reads CATSRFGEGQSYEQYF.

The chain is built from TRBV6-6 and TRBJ2-3, with D unclear. Germline V lookup: CDR1 MNHNY, CDR2 SVGAGI (reference sequence). This CDR3 comprises 12 residues. Deletions cut 3 bases from V and 3 bases from J, with 4 bases between. The CDR3: CASSYQTDTQYF. The CDR3 DNA follows: TGTGCCAGCAGTTATCAGACAGATACGCAGTATTTT.

This rearrangement joins TRBV27 to TRBJ1-2; 8 bases are shared with TRBD1. The ends lost 5 bases at V and 4 bases at J; junction bases unmatched: 18. The CDR3 runs 18 residues. The germline gives CDR1 MNHEY, CDR2 SMNVEV (reference sequence). CDR3 in amino acids: CASSPRTGTLDTTYGYTF. CDR3 in DNA: TGTGCCAGCAGTCCACGGACAGGGACGTTGGATACTACCTATGGCTACACCTTC.

The chain uses TRBV11-2 and TRBJ2-1; 7 nucleotides align to TRBD2. J gave up 0 bases and V 3 bases, and 14 bases lay outside the gene matches. The germline CDR1 and CDR2 sequences are SGHAT and FQNNGV. CDR3 length: 19 amino acids. In DNA, the CDR3 is TGTGCCAGCAGCTTGAGGGCTAGCGGCCATCAAAGCTCCTACAATGAGCAGTTCTTC. It is translated as CASSLRASGHQSSYNEQFF. Based on the CDR3 plus reference TRBV11-2 and TRBJ2-1, the full variable domain is EAGVAQSPRYKIIEKRQSVAFWCNPISGHATLYWYQQILGQGPKLLIQFQNNGVVDDSQLPKDRFSAERLKGVDSTLKIQPAKLEDSAVYLCASSLRASGHQSSYNEQFFGPGTRLTVL.

As concerns this clone: A read error may produce the germline difference seen at one junction end. The chain is built from TRBV7-9 and TRBJ2-7, with 7 nucleotides matching TRBD2. Germline V gives CDR1 SEHNR, CDR2 FQNEAQ (reference sequence). The CDR3 covers 16 residues. CDR3 coding DNA: TGTTCCAGCAGCGCCGTCGGCGGGGGTATCTCCTACGAGCAGTACTTC. It specifies CSSSAVGGGISYEQYF.

The rearrangement links TRBV27 to TRBJ2-7; 9 bases align to TRBD1. V was pared by 6 bases and J by 4 bases, with 7 bases of the junction left unmatched. The CDR3 covers 14 residues. Germline V gives CDR1 MNHEY, CDR2 SMNVEV (reference sequence). The CDR3 nucleotides read TGTGCCAGCAGCCCCGGGACAGGGTATTACGAGCAGTACTTC. Translation: CASSPGTGYYEQYF.

This sequence joins TRBV4-3 and TRBJ2-3; TRBD1 is a possible D gene (6 bases). The CDR3 covers 17 residues. V was shortened by 3 bases and J by 0 bases, with 16 bases between the two germline ends. Germline lookup yields CDR1 LGHNA and CDR2 YSLEER. The CDR3: CASSQITTGSSTDTQYF. The CDR3 nucleotides read TGCGCCAGCAGCCAGATAACGACAGGTTCTAGCACAGATACGCAGTATTTT.

This sequence joins TRBV6-1 and TRBJ2-3, with 11 bases matching TRBD2. The germline V gene has CDR1 MNHNS and CDR2 SASEGT. The CDR3 totals 16 residues. V gave up 3 bases and J gave up 6 bases; unmatched junction bases: 8. CDR3 protein: CASSEITSGSLDTQYF. The CDR3 nucleotides read TGTGCCAGCAGTGAGATAACTAGCGGGAGCTTGGATACGCAGTATTTT.

The V and J genes are TRBV27 and TRBJ1-1; a weak D match, TRBD1 (5 bases). CDR1 is MNHEY and CDR2 is SMNVEV in the germline V gene (reference sequence). Trimming removed 5 bases from V and 0 bases from J, with 10 bases in between. The CDR3 spans 14 residues. CDR3 DNA: TGTGCCAGCAGTCCCACAGGCGTGAACACTGAAGCTTTCTTT. Translating gives CASSPTGVNTEAFF.

The V and J genes are TRBV25-1 and TRBJ2-5, with 10 bases lining up with TRBD1. Germline V gene sequence: CDR1 MGHDK, CDR2 SYGVNS. The CDR3 sequence is 13 residues long. V trimming: 8 bases; J trimming: 13 bases; junction bases outside the gene matches: 13. The CDR3 region is CASGGTGDRTGYF. CDR3 coding DNA: TGTGCCAGCGGGGGGACAGGGGATCGGACGGGGTACTTC.

This clone was observed once. The chain joins TRBV9 to TRBJ1-3, with D perhaps TRBD1 (6 bases). Germline V lookup: CDR1 SGDLS, CDR2 YYNGEE. This CDR3 comprises 15 residues. Deletions cut 1 base from V and 0 bases from J, with 8 bases between. This chain's CDR3 is CASSVRGISGNTIYF. DNA of the CDR3: TGTGCCAGCAGCGTAAGGGGGATCTCTGGAAACACCATATATTTT. The complete variable domain, with remaining parts taken from reference TRBV9 and TRBJ1-3, reads DSGVTQTPKHLITATGQRVTLRCSPRSGDLSVYWYQQSLDQGLQFLIQYYNGEERAKGNILERFSAQQFPDLHSELNLSSLELGDSALYFCASSVRGISGNTIYFGEGSWLTVV.